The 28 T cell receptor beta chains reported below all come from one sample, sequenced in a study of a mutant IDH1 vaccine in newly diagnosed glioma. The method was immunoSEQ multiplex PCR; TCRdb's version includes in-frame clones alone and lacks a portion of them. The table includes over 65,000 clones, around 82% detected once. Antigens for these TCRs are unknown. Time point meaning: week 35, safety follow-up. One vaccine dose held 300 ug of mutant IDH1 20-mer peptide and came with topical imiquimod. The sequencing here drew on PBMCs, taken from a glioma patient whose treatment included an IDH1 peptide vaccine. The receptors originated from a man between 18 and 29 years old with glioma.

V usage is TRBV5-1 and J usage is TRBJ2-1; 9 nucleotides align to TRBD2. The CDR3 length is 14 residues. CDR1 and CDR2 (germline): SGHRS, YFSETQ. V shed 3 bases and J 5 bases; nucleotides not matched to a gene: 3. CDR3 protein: CASSSGLAHNEQFF. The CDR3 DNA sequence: TGCGCCAGCAGCTCCGGACTAGCGCACAATGAGCAGTTCTTC.

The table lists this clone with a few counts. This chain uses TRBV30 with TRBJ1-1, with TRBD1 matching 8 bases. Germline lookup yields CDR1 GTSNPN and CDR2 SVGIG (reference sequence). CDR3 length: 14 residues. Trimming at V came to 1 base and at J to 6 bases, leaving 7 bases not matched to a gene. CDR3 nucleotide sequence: TGTGCCTGGAGTGAGGGACAGGTGTACGCTGAAGCTTTCTTT. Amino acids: CAWSEGQVYAEAFF.

DNA of the CDR3: TGTGCCAGCAGCCGACCGGGACAGCTATATCAGCCCCAGCATTTT. Protein product: CASSRPGQLYQPQHF. V gene TRBV5-8 combines with J gene TRBJ1-5; 7 bases line up with TRBD1. V shed 4 bases and J 5 bases; nucleotides not matched to a gene: 9. The CDR3 is 15 residues long. CDR1 SGHTS and CDR2 YDEGEE come from the germline V gene.

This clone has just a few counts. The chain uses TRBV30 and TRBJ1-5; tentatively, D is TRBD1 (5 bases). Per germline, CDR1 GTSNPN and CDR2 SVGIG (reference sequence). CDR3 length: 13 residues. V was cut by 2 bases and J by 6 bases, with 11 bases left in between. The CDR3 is CAWSWGVGQPQHF. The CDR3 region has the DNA TGTGCCTGGAGTTGGGGGGTTGGTCAGCCCCAGCATTTT.

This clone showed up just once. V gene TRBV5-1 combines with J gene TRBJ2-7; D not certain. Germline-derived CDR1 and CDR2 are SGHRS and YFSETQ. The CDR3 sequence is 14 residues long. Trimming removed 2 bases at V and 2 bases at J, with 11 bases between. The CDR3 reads CASSFQDGAYEQYF. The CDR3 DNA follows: TGCGCCAGCAGCTTCCAAGACGGAGCCTACGAGCAGTACTTC.

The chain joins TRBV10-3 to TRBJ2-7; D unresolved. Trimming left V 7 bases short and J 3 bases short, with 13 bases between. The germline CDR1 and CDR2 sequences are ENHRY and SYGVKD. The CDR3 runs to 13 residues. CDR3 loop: CAITRSNDYEQYF. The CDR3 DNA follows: TGTGCCATCACCCGAAGTAACGACTACGAGCAGTACTTC.

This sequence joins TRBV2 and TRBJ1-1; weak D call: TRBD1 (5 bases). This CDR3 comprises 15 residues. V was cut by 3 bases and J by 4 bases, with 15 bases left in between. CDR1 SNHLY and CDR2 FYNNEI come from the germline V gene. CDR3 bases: TGTGCCAGCAGTGAGGGTGAACAGGCATCCACTGAAGCTTTCTTT. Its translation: CASSEGEQASTEAFF. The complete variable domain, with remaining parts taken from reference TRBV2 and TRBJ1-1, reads EPEVTQTPSHQVTQMGQEVILRCVPISNHLYFYWYRQILGQKVEFLVSFYNNEISEKSEIFDDQFSVERPDGSNFTLKIRSTKLEDSAMYFCASSEGEQASTEAFFGQGTRLTVV.

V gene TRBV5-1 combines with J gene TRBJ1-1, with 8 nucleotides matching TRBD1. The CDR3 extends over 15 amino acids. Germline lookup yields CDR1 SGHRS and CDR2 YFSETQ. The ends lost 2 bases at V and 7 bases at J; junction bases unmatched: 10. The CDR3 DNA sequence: TGCGCCAGCAGCTTCTCCTCACAGGGGGGATTTGAAGCTTTCTTT. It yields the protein CASSFSSQGGFEAFF.

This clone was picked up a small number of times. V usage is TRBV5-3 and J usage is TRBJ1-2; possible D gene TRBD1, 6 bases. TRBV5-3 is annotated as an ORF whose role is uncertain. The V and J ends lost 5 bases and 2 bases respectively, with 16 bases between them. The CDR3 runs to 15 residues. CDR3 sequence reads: CARRGLPGDNYGYTF. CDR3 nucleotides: TGTGCCAGAAGGGGCTTGCCAGGGGACAACTATGGCTACACCTTC.

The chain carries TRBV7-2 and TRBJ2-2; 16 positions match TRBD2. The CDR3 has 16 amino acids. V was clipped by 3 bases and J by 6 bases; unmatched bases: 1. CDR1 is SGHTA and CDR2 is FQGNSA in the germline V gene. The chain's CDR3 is CASSLGLAGGPGELFF. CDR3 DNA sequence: TGTGCCAGCAGCTTGGGACTAGCGGGAGGGCCCGGGGAGCTGTTTTTT.

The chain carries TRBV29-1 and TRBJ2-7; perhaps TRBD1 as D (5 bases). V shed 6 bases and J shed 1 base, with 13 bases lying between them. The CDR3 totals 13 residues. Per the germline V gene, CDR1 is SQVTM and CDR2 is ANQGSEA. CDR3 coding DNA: TGCAGCGTCTACGACAGCAATTCCTACGAGCAGTACTTC. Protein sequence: CSVYDSNSYEQYF.

CDR3 in amino acids: CASSLAGGSHTGELFF. The CDR3 DNA is TGTGCCAGCAGCTTAGCCGGGGGTTCGCACACCGGGGAGCTGTTTTTT. J is TRBJ2-2 and V is TRBV7-8; D possibly corresponds to TRBD2 (6 bases). Trimming took 0 bases from V and 3 from J, leaving 11 bases between them. The CDR3 length is 16 residues. Per germline, CDR1 SGHVS and CDR2 FQNEAQ.

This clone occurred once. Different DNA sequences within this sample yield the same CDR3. The CDR3 DNA reads TGCGCCAGCAGCCAAGATGGCGGTTACGAGCAGTACTTC. This sequence encodes CASSQDGGYEQYF. The V and J genes are TRBV4-3 and TRBJ2-7; no clear D. Germline V gene data show CDR1 as LGHNA and CDR2 as YSLEER. The CDR3 consists of 13 residues. Trimming cost V 0 bases and J 4 bases, with 7 bases left between them.

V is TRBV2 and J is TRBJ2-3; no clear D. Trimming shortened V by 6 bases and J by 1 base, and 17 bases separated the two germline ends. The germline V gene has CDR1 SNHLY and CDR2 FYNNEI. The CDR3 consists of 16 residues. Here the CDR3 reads CASSPRGFRGTDTQYF. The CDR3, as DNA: TGTGCCAGCAGCCCCCGAGGCTTCCGTGGCACAGATACGCAGTATTTT. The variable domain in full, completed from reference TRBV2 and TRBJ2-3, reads EPEVTQTPSHQVTQMGQEVILRCVPISNHLYFYWYRQILGQKVEFLVSFYNNEISEKSEIFDDQFSVERPDGSNFTLKIRSTKLEDSAMYFCASSPRGFRGTDTQYFGPGTRLTVL.

This chain's CDR3 is CASSTSTEAFF. The CDR3 DNA reads as TGTGCCAGCAGCACGAGCACTGAAGCTTTCTTT. The gene calls are TRBV2 and TRBJ1-1; D not resolved. The V gene lost 6 bases and the J gene lost 4 bases, with 6 bases spanning the gap. This CDR3 region has 11 residues. Germline loops: CDR1 SNHLY, CDR2 FYNNEI.

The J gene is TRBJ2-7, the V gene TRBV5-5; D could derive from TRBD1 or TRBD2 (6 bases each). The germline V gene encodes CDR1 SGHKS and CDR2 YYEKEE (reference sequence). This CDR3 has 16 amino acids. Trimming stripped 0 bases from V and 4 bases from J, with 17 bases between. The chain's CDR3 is CASSLVAPGAGYEQYF. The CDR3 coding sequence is TGTGCCAGCAGCTTGGTTGCGCCGGGGGCGGGGTACGAGCAGTACTTC.

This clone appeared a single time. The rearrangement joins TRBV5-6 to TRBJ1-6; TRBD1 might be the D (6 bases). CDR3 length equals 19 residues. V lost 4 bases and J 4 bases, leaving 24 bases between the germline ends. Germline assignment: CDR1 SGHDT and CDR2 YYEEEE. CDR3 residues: CASSPRILSWGPYNSPLHF. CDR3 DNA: TGTGCCAGCAGCCCTCGTATCTTGTCCTGGGGGCCATATAATTCACCCCTCCACTTT.

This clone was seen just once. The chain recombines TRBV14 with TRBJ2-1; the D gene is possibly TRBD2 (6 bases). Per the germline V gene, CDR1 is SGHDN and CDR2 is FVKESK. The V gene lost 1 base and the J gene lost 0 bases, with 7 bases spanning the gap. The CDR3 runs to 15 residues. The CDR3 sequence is CASSQVGGSYNEQFF. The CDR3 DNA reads TGTGCCAGCAGCCAAGTGGGGGGCTCCTACAATGAGCAGTTCTTC.

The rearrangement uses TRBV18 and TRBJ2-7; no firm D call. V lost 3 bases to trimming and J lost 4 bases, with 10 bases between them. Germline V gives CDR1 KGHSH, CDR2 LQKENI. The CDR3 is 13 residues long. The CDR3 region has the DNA TGTGCCAGCTCACCTGGACGGGCTTACGAGCAGTACTTC. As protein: CASSPGRAYEQYF.

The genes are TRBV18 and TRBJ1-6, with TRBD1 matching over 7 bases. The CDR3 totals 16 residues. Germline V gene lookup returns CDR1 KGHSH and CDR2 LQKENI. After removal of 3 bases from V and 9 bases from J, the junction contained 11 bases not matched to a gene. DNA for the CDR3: TGTGCCAGCTCACCCGCCCGACAGGGTACAGCTTCACCCCTCCACTTT. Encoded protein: CASSPARQGTASPLHF.

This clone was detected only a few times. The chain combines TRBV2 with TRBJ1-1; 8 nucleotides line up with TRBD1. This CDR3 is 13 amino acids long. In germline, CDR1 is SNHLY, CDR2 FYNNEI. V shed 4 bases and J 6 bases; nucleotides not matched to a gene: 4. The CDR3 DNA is TGTGCCAGCAGTGGAGACAGGGGAGCTGAAGCTTTCTTT. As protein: CASSGDRGAEAFF.

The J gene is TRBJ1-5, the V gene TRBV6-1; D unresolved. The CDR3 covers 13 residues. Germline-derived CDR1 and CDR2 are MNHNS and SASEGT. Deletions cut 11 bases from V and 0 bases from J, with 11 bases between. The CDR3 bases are TGTGCCGGGCGGGGTAATAGCAATCAGCCCCAGCATTTT. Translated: CAGRGNSNQPQHF.

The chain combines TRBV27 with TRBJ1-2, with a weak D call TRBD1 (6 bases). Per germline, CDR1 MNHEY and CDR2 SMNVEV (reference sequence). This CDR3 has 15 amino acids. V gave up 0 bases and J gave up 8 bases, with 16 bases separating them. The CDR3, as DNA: TGTGCCAGCAGTTTATCTGGGGACACCTTCATGGGCTACACCTTC. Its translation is CASSLSGDTFMGYTF.

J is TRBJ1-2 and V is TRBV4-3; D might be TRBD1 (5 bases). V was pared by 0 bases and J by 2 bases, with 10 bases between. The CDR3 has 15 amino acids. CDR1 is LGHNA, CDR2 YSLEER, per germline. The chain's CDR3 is CASSQEEGRNYGYTF. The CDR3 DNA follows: TGCGCCAGCAGCCAAGAGGAGGGGCGAAACTATGGCTACACCTTC.

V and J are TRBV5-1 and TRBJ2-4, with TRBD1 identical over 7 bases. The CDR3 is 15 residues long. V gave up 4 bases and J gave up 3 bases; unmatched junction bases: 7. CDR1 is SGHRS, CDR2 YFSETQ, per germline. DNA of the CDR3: TGCGCCAGCAGCCCCGGGACAGCCTTCAAAAACATTCAGTACTTC. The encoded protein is CASSPGTAFKNIQYF. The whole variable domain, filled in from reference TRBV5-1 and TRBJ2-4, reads KAGVTQTPRYLIKTRGQQVTLSCSPISGHRSVSWYQQTPGQGLQFLFEYFSETQRNKGNFPGRFSGRQFSNSRSEMNVSTLELGDSALYLCASSPGTAFKNIQYFGAGTRLSVL.

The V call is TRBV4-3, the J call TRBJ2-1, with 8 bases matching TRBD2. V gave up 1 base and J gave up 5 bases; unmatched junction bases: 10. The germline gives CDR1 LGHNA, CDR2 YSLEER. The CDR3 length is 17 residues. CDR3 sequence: CASSQGVGTSGNNEQFF. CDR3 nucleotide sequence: TGCGCCAGCAGCCAAGGGGTCGGTACTAGCGGTAACAATGAGCAGTTCTTC.

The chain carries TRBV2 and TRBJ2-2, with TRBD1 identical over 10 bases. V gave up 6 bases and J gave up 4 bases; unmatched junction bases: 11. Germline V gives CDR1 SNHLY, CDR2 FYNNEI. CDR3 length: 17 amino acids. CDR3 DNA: TGTGCCAGCAGAAAATCCTTTGGGACAGGGGTCACCGGGGAGCTGTTTTTT. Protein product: CASRKSFGTGVTGELFF.

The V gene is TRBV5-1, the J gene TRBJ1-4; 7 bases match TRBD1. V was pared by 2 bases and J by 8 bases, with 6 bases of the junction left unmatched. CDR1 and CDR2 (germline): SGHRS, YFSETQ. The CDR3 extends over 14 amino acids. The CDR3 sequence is CASSFEKGAEKLFF. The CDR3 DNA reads TGCGCCAGCAGCTTTGAGAAGGGGGCGGAAAAACTGTTTTTT.